The clone carrying this T cell receptor (beta chain) has only one observation. Its antigen is as yet unknown. Using immunoSEQ multiplex PCR, the repertoire was profiled, and TCRdb retains in-frame clones only, with some absent. The repertoire has 75,000 to 100,000 clones, roughly 80% of them found once; the top ten carry around 17%. Every single patient, without exception, relapsed after autologous stem cell transplantation, and brentuximab vedotin exposure varied. Complete response, partial response or progressive disease constituted the best responses recorded. This entry is derived from a study of PD-1 blockade in classical Hodgkin lymphoma. Across the whole study: Nivolumab dosed at 3 mg/kg went to patients intravenously every 2 weeks. Study-wide points: Relative to healthy donors, newly diagnosed patients reportedly had lower baseline TCR diversity, which was reported as lower still in relapsed/refractory patients.

Sequenced material: peripheral blood mononuclear cells (PBMCs), taken before the second cycle of nivolumab. This TCR was recovered from a human donor with classical Hodgkin lymphoma.

The CDR3 region has the DNA TGTGCCAGCAACTCTGGAGCTAGCTCCTACGAGCAGTACTTC. Its protein is CASNSGASSYEQYF. The chain uses TRBV7-9 and TRBJ2-7; unclear D gene. CDR3 length: 14 amino acids. The V and J ends lost 7 bases and 0 bases respectively, with 13 bases between them. In germline, CDR1 is SEHNR, CDR2 FQNEAQ (reference sequence).